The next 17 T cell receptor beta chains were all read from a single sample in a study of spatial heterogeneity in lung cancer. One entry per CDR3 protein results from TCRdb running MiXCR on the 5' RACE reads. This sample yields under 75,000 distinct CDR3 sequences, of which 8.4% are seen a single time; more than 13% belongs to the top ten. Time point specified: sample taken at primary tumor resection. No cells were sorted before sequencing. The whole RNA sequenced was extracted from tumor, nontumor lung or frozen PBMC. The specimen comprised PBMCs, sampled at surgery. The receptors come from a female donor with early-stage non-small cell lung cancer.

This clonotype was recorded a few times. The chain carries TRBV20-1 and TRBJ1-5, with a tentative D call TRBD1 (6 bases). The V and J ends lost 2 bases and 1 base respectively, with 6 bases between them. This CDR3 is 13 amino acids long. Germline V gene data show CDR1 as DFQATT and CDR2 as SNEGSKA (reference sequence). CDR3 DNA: TGCAGTGCTAGACAGGGGAGCAATCAGCCCCAGCATTTT. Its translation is CSARQGSNQPQHF.

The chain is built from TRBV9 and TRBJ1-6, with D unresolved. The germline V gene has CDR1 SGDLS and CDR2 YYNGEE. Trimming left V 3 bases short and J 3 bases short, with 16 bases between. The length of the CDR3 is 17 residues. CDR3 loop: CASSGQRASNYNSPLHF. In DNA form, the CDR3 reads TGTGCCAGCAGCGGTCAACGGGCATCAAACTATAATTCACCCCTCCACTTT.

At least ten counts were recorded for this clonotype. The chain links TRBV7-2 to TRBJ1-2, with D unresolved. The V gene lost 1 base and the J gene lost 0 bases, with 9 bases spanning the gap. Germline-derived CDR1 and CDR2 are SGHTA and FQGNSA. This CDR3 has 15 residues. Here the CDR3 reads CASSLEGRPNYGYTF. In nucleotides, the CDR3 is TGTGCCAGCAGCTTAGAGGGCAGGCCTAACTATGGCTACACCTTC.

CDR3 region: CASRQGLYNSPLHF. CDR3 nucleotide sequence: TGTGCCAGCAGGCAGGGTCTCTATAATTCACCCCTCCACTTT. The V and J genes are TRBV2 and TRBJ1-6; TRBD1 is a possible D gene (5 bases). Germline V CDR1 and CDR2: SNHLY, FYNNEI. This CDR3 region has 14 residues. Trimming took 6 bases from V and 3 from J, leaving 9 bases between them.

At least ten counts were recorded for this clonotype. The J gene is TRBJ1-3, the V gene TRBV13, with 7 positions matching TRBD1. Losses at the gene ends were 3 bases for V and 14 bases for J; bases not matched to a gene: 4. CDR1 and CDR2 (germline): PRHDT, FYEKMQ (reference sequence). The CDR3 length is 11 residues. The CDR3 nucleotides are TGTGCCAGCAGCTTGGGACAGTTCGTATATTTT. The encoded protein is CASSLGQFVYF.

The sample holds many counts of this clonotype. CDR3 in DNA: TGTGCCAGCAGCCTAATCGGTGGTGAAAAACTGTTTTTT. This translates into CASSLIGGEKLFF. The genes are TRBV3-1 and TRBJ1-4, with unresolved D. Germline V lookup: CDR1 LGHDT, CDR2 YNNKEL (reference sequence). This CDR3 comprises 13 residues. V lost 4 bases and J lost 7, with 10 bases in between.

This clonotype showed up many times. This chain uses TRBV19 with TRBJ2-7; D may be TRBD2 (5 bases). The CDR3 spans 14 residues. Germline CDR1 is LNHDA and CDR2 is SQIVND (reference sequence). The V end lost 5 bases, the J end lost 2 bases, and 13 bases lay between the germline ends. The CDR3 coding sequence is TGTGCCAGTAGTCGCCCGGGGATCCCCTACGAGCAGTACTTC. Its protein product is CASSRPGIPYEQYF.

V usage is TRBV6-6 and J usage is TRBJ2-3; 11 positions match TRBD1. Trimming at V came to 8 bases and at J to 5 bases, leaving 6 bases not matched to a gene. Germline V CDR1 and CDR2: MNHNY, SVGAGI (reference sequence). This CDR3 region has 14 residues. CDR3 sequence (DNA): TGTGCCAGCCACCGGACAGGGGGCGAAGATACGCAGTATTTT. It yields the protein CASHRTGGEDTQYF.

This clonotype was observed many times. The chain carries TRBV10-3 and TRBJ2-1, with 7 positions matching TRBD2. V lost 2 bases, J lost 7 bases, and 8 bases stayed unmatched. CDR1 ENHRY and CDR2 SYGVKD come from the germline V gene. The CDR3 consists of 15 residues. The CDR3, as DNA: TGTGCCATCAGTGAGCCGACGTCCGGGGGGAATGAGCAGTTCTTC. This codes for CAISEPTSGGNEQFF.

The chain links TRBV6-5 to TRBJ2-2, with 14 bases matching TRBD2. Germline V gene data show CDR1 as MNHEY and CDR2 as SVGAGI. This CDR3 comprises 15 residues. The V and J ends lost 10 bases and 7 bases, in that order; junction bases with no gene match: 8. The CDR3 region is CAKRGLAGENGELFF. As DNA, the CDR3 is TGTGCCAAGAGGGGACTAGCGGGGGAGAACGGGGAGCTGTTTTTT.

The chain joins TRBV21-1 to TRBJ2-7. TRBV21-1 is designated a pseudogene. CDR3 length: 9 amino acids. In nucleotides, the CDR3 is TGTGCCAGCAGGTGGGAGCAGTACGTC. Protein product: CASRWEQYV.

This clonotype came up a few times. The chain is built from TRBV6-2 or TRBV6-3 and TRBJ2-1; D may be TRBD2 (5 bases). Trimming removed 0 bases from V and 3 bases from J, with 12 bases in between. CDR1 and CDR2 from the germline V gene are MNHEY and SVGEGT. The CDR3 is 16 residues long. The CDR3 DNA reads TGTGCCAGCAGTTACTCGGACGGACTTTACTACAATGAGCAGTTCTTC. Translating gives CASSYSDGLYYNEQFF.

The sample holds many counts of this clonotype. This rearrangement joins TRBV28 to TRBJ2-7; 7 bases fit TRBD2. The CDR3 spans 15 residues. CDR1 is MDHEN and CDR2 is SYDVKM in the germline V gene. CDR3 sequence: CASSPGLLFSAGFQV. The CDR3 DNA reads TGTGCCAGCAGTCCGGGACTACTTTTTTCAGCGGGGTTCCAAGTC.

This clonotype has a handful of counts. CDR3 sequence (DNA): TGTGCCAGCAGCCCCCGGACTAGCGGGGCCTACGAGCAGTACTTC. It specifies CASSPRTSGAYEQYF. V and J are TRBV7-9 and TRBJ2-7, with 12 bases aligning to TRBD2. V was clipped by 5 bases and J by 2 bases; unmatched bases: 4. Germline V gene data show CDR1 as SEHNR and CDR2 as FQNEAQ (reference sequence). This CDR3 is 15 amino acids long.

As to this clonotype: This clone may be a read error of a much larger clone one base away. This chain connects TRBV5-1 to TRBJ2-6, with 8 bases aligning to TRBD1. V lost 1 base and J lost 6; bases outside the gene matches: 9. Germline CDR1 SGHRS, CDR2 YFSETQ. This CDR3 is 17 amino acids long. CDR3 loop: CASSLNAGGPVANVLTF. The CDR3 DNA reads TGCGCCAGCAGCTTGAATGCAGGGGGCCCTGTGGCCAACGTCCTGACTTTC. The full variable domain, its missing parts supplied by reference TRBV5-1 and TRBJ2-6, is KAGVTQTPRYLIKTRGQQVTLSCSPISGHRSVSWYQQTPGQGLQFLFEYFSETQRNKGNFPGRFSGRQFSNSRSEMNVSTLELGDSALYLCASSLNAGGPVANVLTFGAGSRLTVL.

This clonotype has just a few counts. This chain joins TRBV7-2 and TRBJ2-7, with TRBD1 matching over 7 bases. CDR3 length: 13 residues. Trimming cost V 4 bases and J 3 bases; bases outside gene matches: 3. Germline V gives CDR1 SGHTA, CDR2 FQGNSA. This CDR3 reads CASSSRTGYEQYF. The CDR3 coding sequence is TGTGCCAGCAGCTCGCGGACAGGCTACGAGCAGTACTTC.

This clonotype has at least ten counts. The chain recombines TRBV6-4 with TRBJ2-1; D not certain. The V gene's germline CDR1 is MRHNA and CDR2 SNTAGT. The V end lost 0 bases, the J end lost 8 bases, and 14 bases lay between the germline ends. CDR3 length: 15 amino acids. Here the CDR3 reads CASSDSLTPGDEQFF. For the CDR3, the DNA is TGTGCCAGCAGTGACTCCCTCACTCCTGGCGATGAGCAGTTCTTC.